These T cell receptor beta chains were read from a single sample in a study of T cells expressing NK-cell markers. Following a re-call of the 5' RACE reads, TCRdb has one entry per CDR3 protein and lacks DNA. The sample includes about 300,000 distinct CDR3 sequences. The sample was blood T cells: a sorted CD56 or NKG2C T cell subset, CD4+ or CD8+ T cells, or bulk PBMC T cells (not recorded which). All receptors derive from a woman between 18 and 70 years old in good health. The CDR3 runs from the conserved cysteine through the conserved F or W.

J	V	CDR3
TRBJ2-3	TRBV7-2	CASSSPSGTQYF
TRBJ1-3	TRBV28	CASSLGTGQLPVSGNTIYF
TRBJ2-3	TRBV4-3	CASNHGGPTDTQYF
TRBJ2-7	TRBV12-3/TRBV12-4	CASSFTAGGNYEQYF
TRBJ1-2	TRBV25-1	CASSDGGEGYGYTF
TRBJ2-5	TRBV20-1	CSARDTGGQETQYF
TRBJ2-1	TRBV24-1	CATSVRGVIGSYNEQFF
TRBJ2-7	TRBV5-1	CASSLAFPTSYEQYF
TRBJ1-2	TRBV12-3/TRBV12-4	CASSLDSWSYGYTF
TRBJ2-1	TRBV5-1	CASRRVGGMREQFF
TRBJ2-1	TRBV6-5	CASSYSRGPGWNEQFF
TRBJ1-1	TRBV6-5	CASSYSRTGNTEAFF
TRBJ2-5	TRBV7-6	CASSLSGAETQYF
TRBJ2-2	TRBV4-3	CASSKNGGQDTGELFF
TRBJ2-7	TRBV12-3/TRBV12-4	CASSLSGQISYEQYF
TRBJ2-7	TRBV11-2	CASSHLTRPSEQYF
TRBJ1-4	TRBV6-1	CASSDTGRRREKLFF
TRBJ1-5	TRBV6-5	CASSLTVWGAGQPQHF
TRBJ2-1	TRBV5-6	CASSLAAVVAEQFF
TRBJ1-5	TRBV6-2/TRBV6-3	CASRRGQGENQPQHF
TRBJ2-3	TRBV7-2	CASRPGTSGRYTQYF
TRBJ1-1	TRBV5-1	CASTYGEVNTEAFF
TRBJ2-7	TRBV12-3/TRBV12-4	CASSFARSGYSYEQYF
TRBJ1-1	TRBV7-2	CASSDPGRNFGTEAFF
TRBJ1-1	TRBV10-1	CASSASRGGWDTEAFF
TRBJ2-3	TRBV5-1	CASSFTGGGGTQYF
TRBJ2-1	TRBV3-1	CASSHTGTGHNEQFF
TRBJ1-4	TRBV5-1	CASSTSPHEKLFF
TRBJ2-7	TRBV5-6	CASSLVGGSYEQYF
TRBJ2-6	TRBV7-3	CASSKSAGGANVLTF
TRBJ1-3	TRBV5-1	CASSTQGDPGNTIYF
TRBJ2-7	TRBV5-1	CASSLGLAGAYEQYF
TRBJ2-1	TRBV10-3	CAAGQGADEQFF
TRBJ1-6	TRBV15	CATSRDQTGTGRSPLHF
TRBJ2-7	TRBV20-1	CSAKDLSGFEQYF
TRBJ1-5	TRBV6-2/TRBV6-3	CASSYWEGAGNQPQHF
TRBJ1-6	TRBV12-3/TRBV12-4	CASSKTGLNSPLHF
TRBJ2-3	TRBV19	CASSTLLGTDTQYF
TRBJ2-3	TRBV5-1	CASSTAGAGGVRATDTQYF
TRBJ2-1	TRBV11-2	CASSFGGNRGTDEQFF
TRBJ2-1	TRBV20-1	CSAEAGGTNEQFF
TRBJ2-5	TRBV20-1	CIRGGLGTQYF